This T cell receptor (beta chain) was recorded in a study of molecular identifiers for immune sequencing clone quantification. About this clonotype itself: This may be a read error, as it is one base from a much larger clone.

Naive CD8 libraries used about 19,000 to 1,000,000 sorted cells and 10%, 30% or 50% RNA. This CDR3 has 14 amino acids. CDR1 is SQVTM and CDR2 is ANQGSEA in the germline V gene. TCRdb processed the PCR reads anew with MiXCR; each CDR3 protein has one entry. Of about 100,000 distinct CDR3 sequences detected, 36% appear once; the ten largest clones hold around 4.2%. The clonotype comes from a human donor in good health. Some libraries in this study had Jurkat cell RNA spiked in. The specimen was naive CD8+ T cells from blood, with Jurkat cell RNA spiked in. As for subset: FACS-sorted CD8+CD4-CCR7+CD45RA+ naive T cells. V usage is TRBV29-1 and J usage is TRBJ2-2; D is possibly TRBD2 (6 bases). CDR3 in amino acids: CSVSAGGNTGELIF. The CDR3 region has the DNA TGCAGCGTCTCGGCAGGCGGGAACACCGGGGAGCTGATTTTT.